This TCR beta chain came from a study of shared clonotypes between healthy human individuals. As defined, naive CD8 cells were CD45RO-negative and positively selected for CCR7, with terminally differentiated effector memory CD45RA+ cells excluded. Sequenced by immunoSEQ multiplex PCR; TCRdb stores in-frame clones only, minus some. Seen here are around 2,000,000 clones, about 95% observed once, and the top ten hold roughly 1.1%. CDR1 and CDR2 from the germline V gene are SEHNR and FQNEAQ (reference sequence). The ends lost 0 bases at V and 9 bases at J; junction bases unmatched: 0. This CDR3 comprises 13 residues.

This TCR was sampled from a man aged 18 to 29 in good health. The sample taken for sequencing was naive CD8+ T cells sorted from blood. The gene calls are TRBV7-9 and TRBJ2-1, with 9 positions matching TRBD2. The CDR3, as DNA: TGTGCCAGCAGCTTAGCTAGCGGGAGTGAGCAGTTCTTC. Its translation: CASSLASGSEQFF.